The 14 T cell receptor beta chains below all came from one sample that was sequenced in a study of cytomegalovirus exposure and HLA in healthy donors. The PCR made use of 60 Vbeta and 13 Jbeta primers. Repertoires were generated with immunoSEQ multiplex PCR, while TCRdb's copy carries only in-frame clones and drops some. This sample has approximately 210,000 clones, with 82% found just once. Sequences were obtained from PBMCs. Receptors originate from a man aged 35 to 55 in good health and CMV-seropositive.

This chain joins TRBV10-1 and TRBJ1-1; a weak D match, TRBD1 (6 bases). The V gene lost 0 bases and the J gene lost 3 bases, with 11 bases spanning the gap. The CDR3 is 15 amino acids. Germline values: CDR1 WNHNN, CDR2 SYGVQD (reference sequence). The CDR3, as DNA: TGCGCCAGCAGTGAGTCGGCAGGGGAATACACTGAAGCTTTCTTT. Translated: CASSESAGEYTEAFF.

V is TRBV6-1 and J is TRBJ1-5; the D gene is possibly TRBD1 (6 bases). The CDR3 is 16 amino acids. The germline V gene has CDR1 MNHNS and CDR2 SASEGT. Trimming left V 2 bases short and J 1 base short, with 12 bases between. For the CDR3, the DNA is TGTGCCAGCAGTGAAATAAGGGGACAAAGCAATCAGCCCCAGCATTTT. It yields the protein CASSEIRGQSNQPQHF.

V gene TRBV5-1 combines with J gene TRBJ2-3; TRBD2 matches at 11 bases. Germline trimming cut 0 bases from V and 6 bases from J; bases unmatched to any gene: 6. CDR1 is SGHRS, CDR2 YFSETQ, per germline. This CDR3 comprises 16 residues. The CDR3 is CASSLGLAGSLDTQYF. In nucleotides, the CDR3 is TGCGCCAGCAGCTTGGGACTAGCGGGAAGTCTGGATACGCAGTATTTT.

V is TRBV9 and J is TRBJ1-3; no clear D gene. V lost 1 base and J lost 0, with 14 bases in between. CDR1 is SGDLS, CDR2 YYNGEE, per germline. The CDR3 has 17 amino acids. For the CDR3, the DNA is TGTGCCAGCAGCGTATCCTTGGCGGGTTCCTCTGGAAACACCATATATTTT. Its protein is CASSVSLAGSSGNTIYF.

V is TRBV15 and J is TRBJ2-2; D is uncertain. The CDR3 spans 14 residues. Germline assignment: CDR1 LNHNV and CDR2 YYDKDF (reference sequence). The ends were cut back, 4 bases at V and 1 base at J, with 7 bases in the middle. As DNA, the CDR3 is TGTGCCACCAGCAAGAATAGGAACACCGGGGAGCTGTTTTTT. Its protein product is CATSKNRNTGELFF.

This rearrangement joins TRBV6-5 to TRBJ2-7; 10 bases map to TRBD2. The CDR3 length is 14 residues. The germline CDR1 and CDR2 sequences are MNHEY and SVGAGI. Losses at the gene ends were 0 bases for V and 4 bases for J; bases not matched to a gene: 0. CDR3: CASSYSTSGYEQYF. CDR3 nucleotide sequence: TGTGCCAGCAGTTACTCGACTAGCGGGTACGAGCAGTACTTC.

This rearrangement joins TRBV29-1 to TRBJ1-3; TRBD1 matches at 10 bases. In germline, CDR1 is SQVTM, CDR2 ANQGSEA. This CDR3 contains 14 residues. As DNA, the CDR3 is TGCAGTGCCCGGGACAGGGGTGCTGGAAACACCATATATTTT. Its translation: CSARDRGAGNTIYF.

The chain employs TRBV27 and TRBJ2-7; a possible D gene is TRBD2 (6 bases). The germline V gene has CDR1 MNHEY and CDR2 SMNVEV (reference sequence). Trimming took off 2 bases at V and 0 bases at J, with 14 bases between the two ends. This CDR3 has 16 residues. The CDR3 nucleotides are TGTGCCAGCAGTTTAGTTTGGGACTTAAGCTCCTACGAGCAGTACTTC. It codes for CASSLVWDLSSYEQYF.

The chain joins TRBV23-1 to TRBJ1-1; tentatively, D is TRBD1 (5 bases). TRBV23-1 counts as an open reading frame of uncertain function. The CDR3 contains 14 residues. Trimming stripped 3 bases from V and 1 base from J, with 9 bases between. The CDR3 DNA reads as TGCGCCAGCAGTCATCCGGGGGAGAACACTGAAGCTTTCTTT. Amino acid sequence: CASSHPGENTEAFF.

V is TRBV6-1 and J is TRBJ1-2; 8 bases agree with TRBD1. The CDR3 is 17 residues long. Per the germline V gene, CDR1 is MNHNS and CDR2 is SASEGT. V lost 3 bases and J lost 6; bases outside the gene matches: 15. The CDR3: CASSEPPGQGDSNGYTF. For the CDR3, the DNA is TGTGCCAGCAGTGAGCCTCCCGGACAGGGAGATTCGAATGGCTACACCTTC.

The chain is built from TRBV7-9 and TRBJ1-2; the D gene is possibly TRBD1 (6 bases). This CDR3 is 12 amino acids long. V lost 3 bases and J lost 6, with 8 bases in between. Germline values: CDR1 SEHNR, CDR2 FQNEAQ (reference sequence). The CDR3 loop reads CASSFGQNGYTF. CDR3 nucleotide sequence: TGTGCCAGCAGCTTCGGACAGAATGGCTACACCTTC.

The J gene is TRBJ2-1, the V gene TRBV12-1; the table names TRBD1, a call not compared with the DNA. TRBV12-1 is assigned pseudogene status. This CDR3 spans 12 amino acids. The CDR3 is CASSFVCTEQFF. The CDR3 DNA reads as TGTGCCAGCAGCTTTGTTTGCACAGAGCAGTTCTTC.

This clone was recorded once. The chain links TRBV10-3 to TRBJ2-1; 14 positions agree with TRBD2. CDR1 is ENHRY, CDR2 SYGVKD, per germline. The CDR3 length is 17 residues. V lost 4 bases, J lost 1 base, and 3 bases stayed unmatched. As DNA, the CDR3 is TGTGCCATCAGTGGACTAGCGGGAGGGCCGTCCTACAATGAGCAGTTCTTC. This codes for CAISGLAGGPSYNEQFF.

V gene TRBV5-1 combines with J gene TRBJ2-7; 8 bases agree with TRBD1. This CDR3 is 16 amino acids long. The junction had 8 bases not matched to a gene; V was cut back by 1 base and J by 2 bases. The germline V gene has CDR1 SGHRS and CDR2 YFSETQ. The CDR3: CASSLFLGQAPYEQYF. The CDR3 region has the DNA TGCGCCAGCAGCTTGTTCCTGGGACAGGCCCCCTACGAGCAGTACTTC.